The 21 T cell receptor beta chains below come from one sample, sequenced in a study of CD8 T cells in ankylosing spondylitis. Findings and limits, study-wide: A motif in TCR beta, a set of seven to nine highly homologous variants, appeared characteristic of ankylosing spondylitis blood.

These receptors' targets are unknown. Each CDR3 protein is one row after TCRdb ran MiXCR on the 5' RACE reads. Of some 220,000 distinct CDR3 sequences detected, roughly 6.6% appear once; the ten largest clones hold 13% to 15%. Sequencing was done on a sample of blood, either unsorted or a sorted T cell fraction (not recorded which). These receptor sequences come from a male donor with ankylosing spondylitis.

This clonotype was counted many times. The genes are TRBV10-3 and TRBJ2-4; 13 bases fit TRBD2. This CDR3 contains 17 residues. Germline V CDR1 and CDR2: ENHRY, SYGVKD. V lost 10 bases, J lost 0 bases, and 9 bases stayed unmatched. CDR3 loop: CATQLAGGPGAKNIQYF. Here the CDR3 DNA reads TGTGCCACCCAACTAGCGGGAGGGCCGGGAGCCAAAAACATTCAGTACTTC.

This clonotype was observed at least ten times. The chain combines TRBV7-9 with TRBJ2-7; 10 bases are a match to TRBD1. The CDR3 runs 14 residues. V lost 5 bases, J lost 2 bases, and 3 bases stayed unmatched. Germline CDR1 reads SEHNR; CDR2 reads FQNEAQ (reference sequence). The CDR3 loop reads CASSRGQGAYEQYF. The CDR3 nucleotides read TGTGCCAGCAGCCGAGGACAGGGGGCCTACGAGCAGTACTTC. Using reference TRBV7-9 and TRBJ2-7 for the parts outside the CDR3, the full variable domain is DTGVSQNPRHKITKRGQNVTFRCDPISEHNRLYWYRQTLGQGPEFLTYFQNEAQLEKSRLLSDRFSAERPKGSFSTLEIQRTEQGDSAMYLCASSRGQGAYEQYFGPGTRLTVT.

This clonotype showed up just a few times. This chain's CDR3 is CASSYGQGYPFSYEQYF. DNA for the CDR3: TGTGCCAGCAGCTATGGACAGGGCTACCCCTTCTCCTACGAGCAGTACTTC. This rearrangement joins TRBV7-3 to TRBJ2-7; 8 nucleotides agree with TRBD1. The CDR3 is 17 amino acids. Trimming at V came to 4 bases and at J to 0 bases, leaving 11 bases not matched to a gene. CDR1 and CDR2 from the germline V gene are SGHTA and FQGTGA.

This clonotype was observed at least ten times. This CDR3 reads CASSVVKGYTEAFF. The CDR3 DNA reads TGTGCCAGCAGCGTAGTGAAGGGGTACACTGAAGCTTTCTTT. J is TRBJ1-1 and V is TRBV9; weak D call: TRBD1 (5 bases). Germline-derived CDR1 and CDR2 are SGDLS and YYNGEE. The CDR3 totals 14 residues. Trimming cost V 0 bases and J 3 bases, with 9 bases left between them.

This clonotype was seen more than once but under ten times. The rearrangement uses TRBV20-1 and TRBJ2-7, with TRBD1 matching 7 bases. Germline CDR1 DFQATT, CDR2 SNEGSKA (reference sequence). This CDR3 region has 14 residues. The trim removed 3 bases at V and 0 bases at J, leaving 5 bases unmatched. The CDR3 DNA reads as TGCAGTGCTAGGGACAGGAGCTCCTCCTACGAGCAGTACTTC. It specifies CSARDRSSSYEQYF.

This clonotype has a count of ten or more. The V call is TRBV20-1, the J call TRBJ2-6; D is ambiguous. Germline-derived CDR1 and CDR2 are DFQATT and SNEGSKA (reference sequence). V gave up 3 bases and J gave up 0 bases, with 6 bases separating them. CDR3 length equals 14 residues. Here the CDR3 reads CSARGGSGANVLTF. The CDR3 DNA follows: TGCAGTGCTAGGGGTGGCTCTGGGGCCAACGTCCTGACTTTC.

In this sample, this clonotype turned up many times. V gene TRBV3-1 combines with J gene TRBJ2-3; D unclear. CDR1 is LGHDT, CDR2 YNNKEL, per germline (reference sequence). This CDR3 is built from 15 residues. V shed 1 base and J shed 0 bases, with 8 bases lying between them. DNA of the CDR3: TGTGCCAGCAGCCAAGTGGAAGCTAGCACAGATACGCAGTATTTT. This codes for CASSQVEASTDTQYF.

In this sample, this clonotype turned up many times. The chain has TRBV27 and TRBJ2-7, with D unresolved. The V end was cut by 7 bases, the J end by 7 bases, with 11 bases between. The CDR3 runs to 11 residues. Per germline, CDR1 MNHEY and CDR2 SMNVEV (reference sequence). CDR3 protein: CASTQSGEQYF. The CDR3 nucleotides read TGTGCCAGCACCCAAAGTGGGGAGCAGTACTTC.

This clonotype was seen many times. The chain carries TRBV20-1 and TRBJ1-1; TRBD1 might be the D (5 bases). This CDR3 is 13 amino acids long. The germline V gene encodes CDR1 DFQATT and CDR2 SNEGSKA (reference sequence). V lost 3 bases and J lost 11, with 19 bases in between. CDR3 in DNA: TGCAGTGCTAGTGCTGGCCGGGACTTTAGGGCTTTCTTT. As protein: CSASAGRDFRAFF.

The chain carries TRBV4-3 and TRBJ2-7; 7 bases align to TRBD1. Trimming removed 4 bases from V and 2 bases from J; junction bases left unmatched: 5. The CDR3 length is 14 residues. In germline, CDR1 is LGHNA, CDR2 YSLEER. The CDR3 reads CASSPGQKTYEQYF. CDR3 nucleotide sequence: TGCGCCAGCAGCCCGGGACAGAAAACCTACGAGCAGTACTTC.

This clonotype was detected ten times or more. This CDR3 reads CASSLGIGQYF. DNA of the CDR3: TGCGCCAGCAGCTTGGGTATAGGGCAGTATTTT. J is TRBJ2-3 and V is TRBV5-1; D gene unclear. Germline values: CDR1 SGHRS, CDR2 YFSETQ. V was cut by 0 bases and J by 11 bases, with 7 bases left in between. The CDR3 has 11 residues.

This clonotype showed up many times. This chain links TRBV27 with TRBJ1-5; possible D gene TRBD1, 6 bases. In germline, CDR1 is MNHEY, CDR2 SMNVEV (reference sequence). V was cut by 4 bases and J by 0 bases, with 16 bases left in between. The CDR3 has 17 amino acids. CDR3 in DNA: TGTGCCAGCAGTTCAACAGGGTACGTGGGTAGCAATCAGCCCCAGCATTTT. This gives the protein CASSSTGYVGSNQPQHF.

The chain uses TRBV7-9 and TRBJ2-1; 11 nucleotides align to TRBD1. The CDR3 length is 15 residues. Looked up from germline, CDR1 is SEHNR and CDR2 is FQNEAQ (reference sequence). V lost 2 bases and J lost 6; bases outside the gene matches: 3. The CDR3 DNA follows: TGTGCCAGCAGCTTACGGGACAGGGGGTCCAATGAGCAGTTCTTC. Protein sequence: CASSLRDRGSNEQFF.

The J gene is TRBJ1-1, the V gene TRBV19; D is unresolved. The CDR3 sequence is 15 residues long. V was clipped by 7 bases and J by 3 bases, with 18 bases between them. The germline V gene encodes CDR1 LNHDA and CDR2 SQIVND (reference sequence). The CDR3 coding sequence is TGTGCCAGTAACTCCCCCCGGCGATTGGACACTGAAGCTTTCTTT. This translates into CASNSPRRLDTEAFF.

This clonotype has at least ten counts. The chain recombines TRBV13 with TRBJ2-7, with a weak D call TRBD1 (6 bases). Germline CDR1 and CDR2: PRHDT and FYEKMQ (reference sequence). Deletions cut 5 bases from V and 3 bases from J, with 17 bases between. The CDR3 is made up of 15 amino acids. The DNA for the CDR3 is TGTGCCAGCAGCAAGACGGGACACTTAAGCTACGAGCAGTACTTC. This sequence encodes CASSKTGHLSYEQYF.

This clonotype was recorded many times. The gene calls are TRBV4-3 and TRBJ2-2; no reliable D call. Germline lookup yields CDR1 LGHNA and CDR2 YSLEER. The CDR3 has 14 residues. Trimming removed 2 bases at V and 7 bases at J, with 11 bases between. The CDR3 protein is CASSQNRWDGELFF. Here the CDR3 DNA reads TGCGCCAGCAGCCAAAACCGGTGGGACGGGGAGCTGTTTTTT.

The chain carries TRBV5-6 and TRBJ2-6; 8 positions agree with TRBD1. Trimming at V came to 5 bases and at J to 0 bases, leaving 13 bases not matched to a gene. This CDR3 has 19 amino acids. Per germline, CDR1 SGHDT and CDR2 YYEEEE. CDR3: CASRVRLGQVHSGANVLTF. In nucleotides, the CDR3 is TGTGCCAGCAGGGTGCGGTTGGGACAGGTTCACTCTGGGGCCAACGTCCTGACTTTC.

The table lists this clonotype with many counts. The chain combines TRBV2 with TRBJ1-3; D remains ambiguous. This CDR3 spans 16 amino acids. The germline V gene encodes CDR1 SNHLY and CDR2 FYNNEI. Trimming stripped 0 bases from V and 0 bases from J, with 9 bases between. The CDR3 nucleotides read TGTGCCAGCAGTGAAGCGGGAGCTTTCTCTGGAAACACCATATATTTT. As protein: CASSEAGAFSGNTIYF.

This clonotype was seen a handful of times. The chain employs TRBV13 and TRBJ2-3; weak D call: TRBD2 (6 bases). This CDR3 spans 17 amino acids. V was clipped by 5 bases and J by 7 bases, with 25 bases between them. Germline CDR1 and CDR2: PRHDT and FYEKMQ (reference sequence). The CDR3 loop is CASSPTSGREEIYTQYF. The CDR3 nucleotides are TGTGCCAGCAGCCCCACCTCGGGCAGGGAGGAAATATATACGCAGTATTTT.

This clonotype came up many times. Germline and junction disagree at one end, which may indicate a read error. This rearrangement joins TRBV6-2 or TRBV6-3 to TRBJ1-1, with D perhaps TRBD1 (5 bases). In germline, CDR1 is MNHEY, CDR2 SVGEGT. This CDR3 has 12 residues. The CDR3 coding sequence is TGTGCCAGCAGTTACTTGACCGTCCCGGGGGTCTTT. Protein sequence: CASSYLTVPGVF.

The chain links TRBV5-1 to TRBJ2-1, with TRBD2 matching 10 bases. V lost 5 bases, J lost 6 bases, and 5 bases stayed unmatched. Germline lookup yields CDR1 SGHRS and CDR2 YFSETQ. This CDR3 is built from 14 residues. CDR3 protein: CASRTSGFFNEQFF. The CDR3 nucleotides read TGCGCCAGCAGGACTAGCGGGTTCTTCAATGAGCAGTTCTTC. Variable domain in full (rest from reference TRBV5-1 and TRBJ2-1): KAGVTQTPRYLIKTRGQQVTLSCSPISGHRSVSWYQQTPGQGLQFLFEYFSETQRNKGNFPGRFSGRQFSNSRSEMNVSTLELGDSALYLCASRTSGFFNEQFFGPGTRLTVL.